What follows is one T cell receptor beta chain and its context. Its antigen is not known. Generated by immunoSEQ multiplex PCR, the TCRdb table keeps only in-frame clones and is missing some. The sample has some 160,000 clones; 80% to 95% are singletons. Germline values: CDR1 SGHAT, CDR2 FQNNGV. Trimming left V 2 bases short and J 0 bases short, with 11 bases between. The CDR3 runs to 16 residues. This entry is derived from a study of T cell responses to AZD1222 COVID-19 vaccine. Background on the study: Second-dose schedules of about 4 or about 12 weeks were combined.

Study results and limitations: Researchers report vaccine-associated CD4 TCRs spanning spike, with dominance at 160-218 and 743-854. White British ancestry dominated among donors, who included more females, and clonal diversity was possibly underestimated.

The sequenced sample was peripheral blood, obtained on day 0 of AZD1222 vaccination. The chain combines TRBV11-2 with TRBJ1-5; D uncertain. The sequence derives from an adult in good health. CDR3 sequence: CASSLSPGISNQPQHF. The CDR3, as DNA: TGTGCCAGCAGCTTAAGTCCTGGGATTAGCAATCAGCCCCAGCATTTT.